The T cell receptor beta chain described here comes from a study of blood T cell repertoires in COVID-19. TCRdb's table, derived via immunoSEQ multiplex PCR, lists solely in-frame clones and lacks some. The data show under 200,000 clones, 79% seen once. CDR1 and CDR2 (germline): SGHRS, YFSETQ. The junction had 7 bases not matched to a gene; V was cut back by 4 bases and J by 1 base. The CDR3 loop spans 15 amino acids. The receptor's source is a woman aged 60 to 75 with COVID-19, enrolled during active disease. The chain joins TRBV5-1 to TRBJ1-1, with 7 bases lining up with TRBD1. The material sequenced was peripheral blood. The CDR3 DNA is TGCGCCAGCAGCATTTCAGGGACAGCGAACACTGAAGCTTTCTTT. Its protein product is CASSISGTANTEAFF.